One and the same sample provided the 21 T cell receptor beta chains below, sequenced in a study of blood T cell repertoires in COVID-19. Profiled with immunoSEQ multiplex PCR; TCRdb holds only in-frame clones, not every one. The sample consists of under 350,000 clones, less than 90% of them appearing once. The sample comprised peripheral blood. All receptors come from a man aged 55-75 years who had recovered from COVID-19.

The rearrangement links TRBV28 to TRBJ2-5, with D perhaps matching TRBD1 or TRBD2 (6 bases each). Trimming cost V 6 bases and J 5 bases, with 16 bases left between them. CDR1 MDHEN and CDR2 SYDVKM come from the germline V gene. The CDR3 sequence is 14 residues long. The CDR3 DNA follows: TGTGCCAGCAGGTTAGGGGGACGGGGGGAGACCCAGTACTTC. Translation gives CASRLGGRGETQYF.

This rearrangement joins TRBV6-4 to TRBJ2-7; maybe TRBD1 (6 bases). The CDR3 length is 15 residues. Germline values: CDR1 MRHNA, CDR2 SNTAGT. V lost 3 bases and J 2 bases, leaving 14 bases between the germline ends. The CDR3 loop reads CASSESLTGPYEQYF. The DNA of the CDR3 is TGTGCCAGCAGTGAATCCCTGACAGGTCCCTACGAGCAGTACTTC.

CDR3 in DNA: TGTGCCAGTAGTCCAGGGATATTGAACACTGAAGCTTTCTTT. Amino acids: CASSPGILNTEAFF. The chain combines TRBV19 with TRBJ1-1; TRBD1 might be the D (5 bases). The V end lost 5 bases, the J end lost 0 bases, and 10 bases lay between the germline ends. The germline CDR1 and CDR2 sequences are LNHDA and SQIVND (reference sequence). The CDR3 has 14 residues.

The V and J genes are TRBV20-1 and TRBJ2-5, with D possibly matching TRBD1 (6 bases). The CDR3 runs 13 residues. Trimming removed 3 bases from V and 5 bases from J, with 13 bases in between. Germline CDR1 DFQATT, CDR2 SNEGSKA (reference sequence). CDR3 nucleotide sequence: TGCAGTGCTAGTGCAGGGGACCGGGAGACCCAGTACTTC. Translation: CSASAGDRETQYF.

The rearrangement joins TRBV27 to TRBJ2-2; 9 bases align to TRBD1. The CDR3 totals 15 residues. CDR1 and CDR2 (germline): MNHEY, SMNVEV (reference sequence). Trimming removed 4 bases from V and 1 base from J; junction bases left unmatched: 1. The CDR3 DNA follows: TGTGCCAGCAGTTCGGGACAGGGGAACACCGGGGAGCTGTTTTTT. It is translated as CASSSGQGNTGELFF.

The chain has TRBV11-2 and TRBJ2-2; 7 bases fit TRBD2. The germline V gene has CDR1 SGHAT and CDR2 FQNNGV. V was pared by 5 bases and J by 2 bases, with 8 bases of the junction left unmatched. This CDR3 spans 16 amino acids. DNA for the CDR3: TGTGCCAGCAGCCTACTTGGGACTACCAACACCGGGGAGCTGTTTTTT. This translates into CASSLLGTTNTGELFF.

This clone was found a few times. The rearrangement uses TRBV9 and TRBJ2-6; 10 nucleotides agree with TRBD2. CDR1 SGDLS and CDR2 YYNGEE come from the germline V gene. V lost 4 bases to trimming and J lost 2 bases; unmatched junction nucleotides: 18. The CDR3 runs to 21 residues. CDR3 nucleotide sequence: TGTGCCAGCAGCCTCCGTCGGGAAGGGCTAGCGGGGGTAACTGGGGCCAACGTCCTGACTTTC. Its protein product is CASSLRREGLAGVTGANVLTF.

The V gene is TRBV10-1, the J gene TRBJ2-1; D gene uncertain. CDR1 and CDR2 from the germline V gene are WNHNN and SYGVQD (reference sequence). The germline V and J ends were trimmed by 4 bases and 7 bases, with 11 bases remaining between them. The CDR3 sequence is 13 residues long. The DNA of the CDR3 is TGCGCCAGCAGTGTCCCCCCGTCGAATGAGCAGTTCTTC. It yields the protein CASSVPPSNEQFF.

V gene TRBV5-1 combines with J gene TRBJ2-1, with 11 bases fitting TRBD2. With V trimmed by 6 bases and J by 3 bases, 8 bases remained unmatched. Germline assignment: CDR1 SGHRS and CDR2 YFSETQ. This CDR3 has 16 amino acids. CDR3 nucleotide sequence: TGCGCCAGCACGCCGACCGGGACTAGCGGCTACAATGAGCAGTTCTTC. Its translation: CASTPTGTSGYNEQFF.

This chain joins TRBV24-1 and TRBJ2-5; D remains ambiguous. Between the trimmed V and J ends, which lost 11 bases and 2 bases, there was a span of 11 bases. CDR3 size: 12 residues. The germline V gene has CDR1 KGHDR and CDR2 SFDVKD. CDR3 DNA sequence: TGTGCCATTAAAGAGGCTCAAGAGACCCAGTACTTC. Amino acid sequence: CAIKEAQETQYF.

This clone was recorded once. V usage is TRBV7-7 and J usage is TRBJ2-1; TRBD2 aligns across 9 bases. The CDR3 spans 15 residues. Germline V gene lookup returns CDR1 SSHAT and CDR2 FNYEAQ (reference sequence). Trimming removed 5 bases from V and 6 bases from J; junction bases left unmatched: 8. CDR3 amino acids: CASSATSGEGNEQFF. The CDR3 nucleotides are TGTGCCAGCAGCGCGACTAGCGGAGAGGGCAATGAGCAGTTCTTC.

The V and J genes are TRBV12-3 or TRBV12-4 and TRBJ1-6, with D possibly TRBD1 on 5 matching bases. Trimming left V 2 bases short and J 8 bases short, with 7 bases between. The CDR3 spans 13 residues. The CDR3 loop is CASSLQGDSPLHF. In nucleotides, the CDR3 is TGTGCCAGCAGTTTACAAGGGGATTCACCCCTCCACTTT.

The chain recombines TRBV19 with TRBJ2-2; TRBD2 matches 8 bases. The trim removed 4 bases at V and 4 bases at J, leaving 14 bases unmatched. CDR1 is LNHDA, CDR2 SQIVND, per germline (reference sequence). This CDR3 region has 18 residues. The CDR3 spells CASSRRGGSGVITGELFF. For the CDR3, the DNA is TGTGCCAGTAGTAGACGCGGGGGGTCAGGGGTCATCACCGGGGAGCTGTTTTTT.

The chain has TRBV19 and TRBJ1-5, with D possibly TRBD1 on 6 matching bases. The CDR3 contains 16 residues. Germline loops: CDR1 LNHDA, CDR2 SQIVND (reference sequence). V was cut by 5 bases and J by 0 bases, with 14 bases left in between. As DNA, the CDR3 is TGTGCCAGTAGTCCCAACAGGGCTTCTAGCAATCAGCCCCAGCATTTT. This sequence encodes CASSPNRASSNQPQHF.

This clone was seen only a few times. The chain employs TRBV11-2 and TRBJ1-6; D unresolved. The CDR3 length is 16 residues. V gave up 1 base and J gave up 8 bases, with 15 bases separating them. Germline assignment: CDR1 SGHAT and CDR2 FQNNGV. The CDR3, as DNA: TGTGCCAGCAGCTTAGGAGCCACCATAAGAGATTCACCCCTCCACTTT. Protein product: CASSLGATIRDSPLHF.

V is TRBV30 and J is TRBJ2-3, with 13 positions matching TRBD2. Germline V lookup: CDR1 GTSNPN, CDR2 SVGIG (reference sequence). This CDR3 is 18 amino acids long. J was trimmed by 2 bases and V by 4 bases; bases with no gene match: 12. CDR3 protein: CAWTRTSGRGAVTDTQYF. In nucleotides, the CDR3 is TGTGCCTGGACTAGGACTAGCGGGAGAGGAGCCGTCACAGATACGCAGTATTTT.

The V call is TRBV27, the J call TRBJ1-1; D might be TRBD1 (6 bases). Germline loops: CDR1 MNHEY, CDR2 SMNVEV (reference sequence). This CDR3 is built from 15 residues. V lost 4 bases to trimming and J lost 3 bases, with 15 bases between them. The CDR3 spells CASSSRGWRDTEAFF. The CDR3 bases are TGTGCCAGCAGTTCCAGGGGTTGGCGTGACACTGAAGCTTTCTTT.

CDR3 sequence (DNA): TGTGCCAGCAGCCAAGATGGCCAGCGGGGGGGGTCGGAGACCCAGTACTTC. As protein: CASSQDGQRGGSETQYF. This chain uses TRBV4-2 with TRBJ2-5; the match to TRBD2 covers 10 bases. The ends lost 0 bases at V and 5 bases at J; junction bases unmatched: 9. Looked up from germline, CDR1 is LGHNA and CDR2 is YNFKEQ. The CDR3 is 17 residues long.

The V gene is TRBV4-1, the J gene TRBJ2-1; D ambiguous. With 0 bases removed from V and 13 bases from J, the gap between germline ends came to 7 bases. The V gene's germline CDR1 is MGHRA and CDR2 YSYEKL. The CDR3 has 11 residues. DNA for the CDR3: TGCGCCAGCAGCCAAGACCACCTACAGTTCTTC. It yields the protein CASSQDHLQFF.

CDR3 protein: CASRGQGSLYGQPQHF. DNA of the CDR3: TGTGCCAGCAGGGGACAGGGTTCTCTTTACGGGCAGCCCCAGCATTTT. The genes are TRBV28 and TRBJ1-5, with 9 positions matching TRBD1. Germline V gene sequence: CDR1 MDHEN, CDR2 SYDVKM. The CDR3 is 16 residues long. With 6 bases clipped from V and 7 bases from J, the junction kept 13 bases outside the gene matches.

This clone was picked up many times. This chain uses TRBV13 with TRBJ2-1, with 9 nucleotides matching TRBD2. Unmatched junction bases numbered 14, after V lost 4 bases and J lost 7 bases. The germline CDR1 and CDR2 sequences are PRHDT and FYEKMQ (reference sequence). CDR3 length: 17 amino acids. CDR3 loop: CASSSRGGRASENEQFF. The CDR3, as DNA: TGTGCCAGCAGCTCCAGGGGCGGGAGGGCCTCTGAGAATGAGCAGTTCTTC.